This T cell receptor beta chain was documented in a study of T cell repertoires in cytomegalovirus infection. As to this clonotype: Its target is not known.

The CDR3 runs 15 residues. V was clipped by 3 bases and J by 6 bases, with 17 bases between them. Germline V gene data show CDR1 as MDHEN and CDR2 as SYDVKM. Via MiXCR, TCRdb re-called the reads, giving one row per CDR3 protein. The sample lists more than 250,000 distinct CDR3 sequences; roughly 13% were seen once. Findings and caveats of the study: Clonotype analysis showed dominance of the ex vivo response by HLA-C-restricted CMV-specific TCR beta clonotypes.

The rearrangement uses TRBV28 and TRBJ2-5; maybe TRBD2 (5 bases). The TCR originated in a human donor in good health (CMV status not recorded). Some clones in this sample may be carry-over from other donors' samples. Sequencing was carried out using PBMCs. The DNA for the CDR3 is TGTGCCAGCAGTTTTCGGGGTCCGGGTGGACAGACCCAGTACTTC. This sequence encodes CASSFRGPGGQTQYF.